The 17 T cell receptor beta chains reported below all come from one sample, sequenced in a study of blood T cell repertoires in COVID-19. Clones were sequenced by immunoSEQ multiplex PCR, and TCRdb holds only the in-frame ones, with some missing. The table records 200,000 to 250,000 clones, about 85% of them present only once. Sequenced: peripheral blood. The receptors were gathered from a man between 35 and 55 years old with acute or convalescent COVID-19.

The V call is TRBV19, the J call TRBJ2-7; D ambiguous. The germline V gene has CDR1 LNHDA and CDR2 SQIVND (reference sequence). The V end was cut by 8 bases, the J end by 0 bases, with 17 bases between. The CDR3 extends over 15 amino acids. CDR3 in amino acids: CASRLTITGSYEQYF. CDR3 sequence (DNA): TGTGCCAGTCGACTTACGATTACCGGCTCCTACGAGCAGTACTTC.

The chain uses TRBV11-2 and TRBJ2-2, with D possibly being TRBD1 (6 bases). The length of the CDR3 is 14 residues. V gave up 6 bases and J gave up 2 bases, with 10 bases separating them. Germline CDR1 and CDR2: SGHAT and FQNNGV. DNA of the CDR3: TGTGCCAGCAGGGTGGGGGCTAACACCGGGGAGCTGTTTTTT. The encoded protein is CASRVGANTGELFF.

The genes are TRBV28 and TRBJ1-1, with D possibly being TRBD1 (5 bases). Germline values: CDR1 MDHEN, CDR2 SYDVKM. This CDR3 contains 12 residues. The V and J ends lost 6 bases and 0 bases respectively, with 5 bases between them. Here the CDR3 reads CASRDMNTEAFF. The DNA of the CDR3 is TGTGCCAGCAGGGACATGAACACTGAAGCTTTCTTT.

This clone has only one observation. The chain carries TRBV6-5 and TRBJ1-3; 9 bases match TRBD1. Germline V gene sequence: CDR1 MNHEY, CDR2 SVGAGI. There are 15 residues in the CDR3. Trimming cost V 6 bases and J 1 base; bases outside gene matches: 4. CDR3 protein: CASRPGQGSGNTIYF. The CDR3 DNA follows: TGTGCCAGCAGACCGGGACAGGGTTCTGGAAACACCATATATTTT.

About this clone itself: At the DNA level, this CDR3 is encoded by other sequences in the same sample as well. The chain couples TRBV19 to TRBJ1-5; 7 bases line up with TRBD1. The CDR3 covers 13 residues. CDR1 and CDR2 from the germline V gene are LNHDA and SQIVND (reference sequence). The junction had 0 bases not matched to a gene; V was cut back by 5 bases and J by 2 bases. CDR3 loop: CASSGTGNQPQHF. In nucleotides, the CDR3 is TGTGCCAGTAGTGGGACAGGCAATCAGCCCCAGCATTTT.

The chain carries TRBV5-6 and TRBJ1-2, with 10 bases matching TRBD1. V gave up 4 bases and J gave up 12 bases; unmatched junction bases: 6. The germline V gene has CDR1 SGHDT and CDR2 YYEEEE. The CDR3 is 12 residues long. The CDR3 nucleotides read TGTGCCAGCAGCATAGGGACAGGGGAAGACACCTTC. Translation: CASSIGTGEDTF.

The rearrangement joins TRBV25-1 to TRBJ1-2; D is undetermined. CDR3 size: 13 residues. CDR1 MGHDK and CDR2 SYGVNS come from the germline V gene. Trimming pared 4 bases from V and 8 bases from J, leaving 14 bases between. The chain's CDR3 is CASSVETFKGYTF. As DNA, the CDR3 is TGTGCCAGCAGTGTTGAGACTTTTAAAGGCTACACCTTC.

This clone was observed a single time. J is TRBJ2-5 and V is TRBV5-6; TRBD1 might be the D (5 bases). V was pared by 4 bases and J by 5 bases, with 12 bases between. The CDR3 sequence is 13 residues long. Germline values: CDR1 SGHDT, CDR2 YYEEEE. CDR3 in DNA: TGTGCCAGCAGCGCCCAGGGCCAGGAGACCCAGTACTTC. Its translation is CASSAQGQETQYF.

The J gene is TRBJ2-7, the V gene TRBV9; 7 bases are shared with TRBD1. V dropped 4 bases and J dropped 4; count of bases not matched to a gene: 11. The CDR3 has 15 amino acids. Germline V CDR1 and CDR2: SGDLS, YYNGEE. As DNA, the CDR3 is TGTGCCAGCAGCCTTTCCGGGACAGCTGCTTACGAGCAGTACTTC. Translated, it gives CASSLSGTAAYEQYF. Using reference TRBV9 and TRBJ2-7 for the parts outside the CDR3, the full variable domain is DSGVTQTPKHLITATGQRVTLRCSPRSGDLSVYWYQQSLDQGLQFLIQYYNGEERAKGNILERFSAQQFPDLHSELNLSSLELGDSALYFCASSLSGTAAYEQYFGPGTRLTVT.

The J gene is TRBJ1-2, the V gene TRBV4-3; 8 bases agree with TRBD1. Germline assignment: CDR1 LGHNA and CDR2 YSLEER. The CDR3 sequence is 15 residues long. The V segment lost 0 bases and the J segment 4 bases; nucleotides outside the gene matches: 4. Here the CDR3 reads CASSQDAGGGYGYTF. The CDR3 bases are TGCGCCAGCAGCCAAGATGCAGGGGGCGGCTATGGCTACACCTTC.

In nucleotides, the CDR3 is TGTGCCAGCAGCTCGGACAGGGAGGGGAACACTGAAGCTTTCTTT. This translates into CASSSDREGNTEAFF. This chain connects TRBV25-1 to TRBJ1-1; 8 nucleotides agree with TRBD1. V shed 6 bases and J 1 base; nucleotides not matched to a gene: 7. CDR1 and CDR2 (germline): MGHDK, SYGVNS. This CDR3 region has 15 residues. Variable domain in full (rest from reference TRBV25-1 and TRBJ1-1): EADIYQTPRYLVIGTGKKITLECSQTMGHDKMYWYQQDPGMELHLIHYSYGVNSTEKGDLSSESTVSRIRTEHFPLTLESARPSHTSQYLCASSSDREGNTEAFFGQGTRLTVV.

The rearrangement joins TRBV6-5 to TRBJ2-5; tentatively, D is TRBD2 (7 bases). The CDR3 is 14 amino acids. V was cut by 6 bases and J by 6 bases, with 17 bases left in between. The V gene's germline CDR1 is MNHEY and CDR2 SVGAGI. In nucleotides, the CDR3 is TGTGCCAGCAGCGCGGGGGCGCCCCCGAAGACCCAGTACTTC. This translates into CASSAGAPPKTQYF.

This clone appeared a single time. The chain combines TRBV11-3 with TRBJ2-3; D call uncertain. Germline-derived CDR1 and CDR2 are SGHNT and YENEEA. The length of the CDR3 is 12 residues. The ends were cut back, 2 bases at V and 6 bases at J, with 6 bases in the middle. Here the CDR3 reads CASSLSLDTQYF. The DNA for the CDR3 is TGTGCCAGCAGCTTATCCCTGGATACGCAGTATTTT.

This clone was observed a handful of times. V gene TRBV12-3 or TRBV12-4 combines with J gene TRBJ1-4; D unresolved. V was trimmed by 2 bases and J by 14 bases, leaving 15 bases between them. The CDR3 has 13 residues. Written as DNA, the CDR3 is TGTGCCAGCAGTTTAAACATAGGTGAACAGCTGTTTTTT. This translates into CASSLNIGEQLFF.

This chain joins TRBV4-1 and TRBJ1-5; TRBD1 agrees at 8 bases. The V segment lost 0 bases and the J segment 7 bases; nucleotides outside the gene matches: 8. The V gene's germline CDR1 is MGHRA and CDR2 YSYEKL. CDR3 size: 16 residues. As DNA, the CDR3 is TGCGCCAGCAGCCAAGACGGGGCAGGGGGCGTGCAGCCCCAGCATTTT. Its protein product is CASSQDGAGGVQPQHF.

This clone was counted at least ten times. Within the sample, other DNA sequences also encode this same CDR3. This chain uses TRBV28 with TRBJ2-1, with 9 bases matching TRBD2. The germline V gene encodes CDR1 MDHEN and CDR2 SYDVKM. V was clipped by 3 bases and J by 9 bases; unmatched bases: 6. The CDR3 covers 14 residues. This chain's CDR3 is CASSFSGGRGEQFF. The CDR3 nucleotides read TGTGCCAGCAGTTTCAGCGGGGGGCGGGGTGAGCAGTTCTTC.

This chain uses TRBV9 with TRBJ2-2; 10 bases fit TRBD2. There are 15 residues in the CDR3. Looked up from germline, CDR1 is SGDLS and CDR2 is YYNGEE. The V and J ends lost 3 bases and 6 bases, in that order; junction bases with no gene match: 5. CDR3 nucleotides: TGTGCCAGCAGCGGGGGACTAGCGAGGTCCGGGGAGCTGTTTTTT. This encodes CASSGGLARSGELFF.